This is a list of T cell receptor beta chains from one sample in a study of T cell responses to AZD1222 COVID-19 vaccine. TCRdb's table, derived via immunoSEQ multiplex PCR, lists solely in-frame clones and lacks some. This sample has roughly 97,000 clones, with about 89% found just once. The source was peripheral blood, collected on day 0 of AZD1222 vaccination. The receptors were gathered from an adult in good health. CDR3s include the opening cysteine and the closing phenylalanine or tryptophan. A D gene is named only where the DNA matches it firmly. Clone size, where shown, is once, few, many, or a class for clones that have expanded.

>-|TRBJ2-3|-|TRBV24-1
CATSDFPVTDTQYF
TGTGCCACCAGTGATTTCCCAGTCACAGATACGCAGTATTTT
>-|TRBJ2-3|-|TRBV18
CASSPGGGVRDTQYF
TGTGCCAGCTCACCAGGTGGGGGAGTAAGAGATACGCAGTATTTT
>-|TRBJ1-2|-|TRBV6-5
CASSYSGPSPGEGYTF
TGTGCCAGCAGTTACTCTGGACCGTCCCCGGGGGAGGGCTACACCTTC
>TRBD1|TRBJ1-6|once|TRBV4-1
CASSQEGGQDNSPLHF
TGCGCCAGCAGCCAAGAAGGGGGACAGGATAATTCACCCCTCCACTTT
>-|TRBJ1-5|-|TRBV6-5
CASSYEVDQPQHF
TGTGCCAGCAGTTACGAGGTCGATCAGCCCCAGCATTTT
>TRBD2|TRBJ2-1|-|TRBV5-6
CASSQGLVGALYNEQFF
TGTGCCAGCAGCCAGGGACTAGTGGGGGCCCTCTACAATGAGCAGTTCTTC
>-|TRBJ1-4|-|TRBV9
CASSVEGGENLFF
TGTGCCAGCAGCGTAGAAGGGGGTGAAAACCTGTTTTTT
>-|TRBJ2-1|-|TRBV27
CASSLWWGSHNEQFF
TGTGCCAGCAGTTTATGGTGGGGTTCCCACAATGAGCAGTTCTTC
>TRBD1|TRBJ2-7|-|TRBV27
CASSLTGTGTYEQYF
TGTGCCAGCAGTTTAACCGGGACAGGCACCTACGAGCAGTACTTC
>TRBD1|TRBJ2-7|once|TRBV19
CASSFRQGAYEQYF
TGTGCCAGTAGTTTCCGACAGGGCGCCTACGAGCAGTACTTC
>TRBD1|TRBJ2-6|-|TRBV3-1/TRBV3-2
CATADRGVLGANVLTF
TGTGCCACCGCGGACAGGGGAGTGTTGGGGGCCAACGTCCTGACTTTC
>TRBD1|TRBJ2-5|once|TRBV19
CASSTDREETQYF
TGTGCCAGTAGTACTGACAGGGAAGAGACCCAGTACTTC
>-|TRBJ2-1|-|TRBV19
CASSIRRGAYNEQFF
TGTGCCAGTAGTATAAGGAGGGGGGCCTACAATGAGCAGTTCTTC
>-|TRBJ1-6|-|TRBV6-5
CATARDSPLHF
TGTGCCACCGCCAGGGATTCACCCCTCCACTTT
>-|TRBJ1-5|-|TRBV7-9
CASSARQSNQPQHF
TGTGCCAGCAGCGCCCGACAGAGCAATCAGCCCCAGCATTTT
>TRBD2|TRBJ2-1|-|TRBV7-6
CASSLPGGGREQFF
TGTGCCAGCAGCCTACCGGGGGGAGGGCGTGAGCAGTTCTTC
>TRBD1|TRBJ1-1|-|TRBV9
CASSVGFGTGESEAFF
TGTGCCAGCAGCGTAGGATTCGGGACAGGGGAAAGTGAAGCTTTCTTT
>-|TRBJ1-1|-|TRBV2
CASSGTGAYTEAFF
TGTGCCAGCAGTGGAACGGGGGCGTATACTGAAGCTTTCTTT
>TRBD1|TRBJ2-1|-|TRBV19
CASSGRTGIGNEQFF
TGTGCCAGTAGTGGACGGACAGGGATTGGGAATGAGCAGTTCTTC
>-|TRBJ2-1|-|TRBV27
CASSPYRVRPNNEQFF
TGTGCCAGCAGTCCATACAGGGTTAGGCCCAACAATGAGCAGTTCTTC
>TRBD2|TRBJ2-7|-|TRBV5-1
CASSLGAGVYEQYF
TGCGCCAGCAGCTTGGGGGCGGGGGTCTACGAGCAGTACTTC
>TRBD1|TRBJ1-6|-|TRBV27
CASSFGRGLSPLHF
TGTGCCAGCAGTTTTGGCAGGGGGCTGTCACCCCTCCACTTT
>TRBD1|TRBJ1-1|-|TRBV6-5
CASSPWDRRNTEAFF
TGTGCCAGCAGTCCCTGGGACAGGAGGAACACTGAAGCTTTCTTT
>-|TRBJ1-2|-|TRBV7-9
CASSLGRMRGRGDYGYTF
TGTGCCAGCAGCTTAGGCCGAATGAGGGGACGTGGGGACTATGGCTACACCTTC
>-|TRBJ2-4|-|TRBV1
CTRLDRGFANIQYF
TGCACCAGACTCGACAGGGGTTTTGCGAACATTCAGTACTTC
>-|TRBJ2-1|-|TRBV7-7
CASSLEVSGGAGEQFF
TGTGCCAGCAGCTTAGAAGTTAGTGGGGGGGCCGGTGAGCAGTTCTTC
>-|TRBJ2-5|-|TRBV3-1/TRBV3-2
CASTSWGAQETQYF
TGTGCCAGCACCTCGTGGGGGGCCCAAGAGACCCAGTACTTC
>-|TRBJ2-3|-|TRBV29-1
CSVEDGLNTDTQYF
TGCAGCGTTGAAGATGGGCTGAACACAGATACGCAGTATTTT
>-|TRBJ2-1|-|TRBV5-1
CASSLTAGATNEQFF
TGCGCCAGCAGCTTGACTGCGGGGGCCACCAATGAGCAGTTCTTC
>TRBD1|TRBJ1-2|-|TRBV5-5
CASSFGGQALYGYTF
TGTGCCAGCAGCTTTGGGGGACAGGCCTTATATGGCTACACCTTC
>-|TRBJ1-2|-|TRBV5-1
CASSLPFPANYGYTF
TGCGCCAGCAGCTTGCCGTTCCCCGCTAACTATGGCTACACCTTC
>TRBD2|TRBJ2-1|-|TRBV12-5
CASVLAGGRNEQFF
TGTGCTAGTGTTTTAGCGGGGGGGCGGAATGAGCAGTTCTTC
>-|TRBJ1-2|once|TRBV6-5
CASSFRGSFYGYTF
TGTGCCAGCAGTTTCAGGGGTTCTTTCTATGGCTACACCTTC
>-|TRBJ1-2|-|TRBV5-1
CASSLEGVGEFNYGYTF
TGCGCCAGCAGCTTGGAAGGGGTGGGGGAATTCAACTATGGCTACACCTTC
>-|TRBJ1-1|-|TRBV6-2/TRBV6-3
CASSDGQVNTEAFF
TGTGCCAGCAGTGACGGGCAGGTCAACACTGAAGCTTTCTTT